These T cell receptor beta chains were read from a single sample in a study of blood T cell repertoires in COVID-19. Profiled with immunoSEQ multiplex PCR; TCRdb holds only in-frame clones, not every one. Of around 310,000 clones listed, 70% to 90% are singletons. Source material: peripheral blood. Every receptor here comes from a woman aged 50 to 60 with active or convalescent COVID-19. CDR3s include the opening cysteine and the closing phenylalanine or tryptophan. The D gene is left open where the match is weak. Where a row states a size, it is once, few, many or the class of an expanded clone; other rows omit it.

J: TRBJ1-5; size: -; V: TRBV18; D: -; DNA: TGTGCCAGCTCACCGTGGGGGGACCAGCCCCAGCATTTT; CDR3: CASSPWGDQPQHF
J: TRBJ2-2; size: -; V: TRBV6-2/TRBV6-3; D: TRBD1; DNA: TGTGCCAGCAGTTACGGGACAGGGGTCCCCGGGGAGCTGTTTTTT; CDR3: CASSYGTGVPGELFF
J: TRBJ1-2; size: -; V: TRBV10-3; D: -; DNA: TGTGCCATCAGTGAGCGGGAGGCTGCCAATGGCTACACCTTC; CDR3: CAISEREAANGYTF
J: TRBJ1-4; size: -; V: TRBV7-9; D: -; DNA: TGTGCCAGCAGCTTGTGGCCGGAGAAGACTAATGAAAAACTGTTTTTT; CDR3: CASSLWPEKTNEKLFF
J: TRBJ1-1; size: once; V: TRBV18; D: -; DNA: TGTGCCAGCTCACCCTTACCCGGGACACCCGAGGATGAAGCTTTCTTT; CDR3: CASSPLPGTPEDEAFF
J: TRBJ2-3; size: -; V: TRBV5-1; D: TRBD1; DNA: TGCGCCAGCAGCCCAGGACAGGGGGCTGATACGCAGTATTTT; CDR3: CASSPGQGADTQYF
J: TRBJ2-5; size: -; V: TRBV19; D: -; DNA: TGTGCCTCTGGCGGGGAGGTAGAGACCCAGTACTTC; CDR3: CASGGEVETQYF
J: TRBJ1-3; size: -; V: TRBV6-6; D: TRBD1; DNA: TGTGCCAGCAGTTCCGCAGACAGGGTCGGAAACACCATATATTTT; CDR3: CASSSADRVGNTIYF
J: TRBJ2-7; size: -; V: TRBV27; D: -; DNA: TGTGCCAGCAGTCTCGGAGGGGGCGGGCTTTCCTACGAGCAGTACTTC; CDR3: CASSLGGGGLSYEQYF
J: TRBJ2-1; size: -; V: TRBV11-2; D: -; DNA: TGTGCCAGCAGTCGCAAGGGGGGGGCCTACAATGAGCAGTTCTTC; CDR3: CASSRKGGAYNEQFF
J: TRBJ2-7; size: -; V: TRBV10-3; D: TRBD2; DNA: TGTGCCATCAGCCCTGGACTAGCGGGGGGGACCTACGAGCAGTACTTC; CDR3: CAISPGLAGGTYEQYF
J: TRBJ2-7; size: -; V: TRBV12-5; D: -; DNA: TGTGCTAGTAGACCAGCGACCTACGAGCAGTACTTC; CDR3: CASRPATYEQYF
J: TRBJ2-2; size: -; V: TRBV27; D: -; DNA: TGTGCCAGCAGTTTAGAGGGCAGGGGGGAGCTGTTTTTT; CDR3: CASSLEGRGELFF
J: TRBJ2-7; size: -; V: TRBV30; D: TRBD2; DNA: TGTGCCTACGGGACTACATCCTACGAGCAGTACTTC; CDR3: CAYGTTSYEQYF